This TCR beta chain appears in the sequencing data of a study of CD8+CD57+ T cells in acquired aplastic anemia. About the research overall: Mean DNA quantity obtained from sorted CD4+ and CD8+ cells was about 3.2 ug. On average, healthy donors gave 10 million to 14 million reads for CD4+ cells.

V was cut by 2 bases and J by 2 bases, with 10 bases left in between. Germline V gene data show CDR1 as SGHRS and CDR2 as YFSETQ. This CDR3 is built from 14 residues. Profiling that covered TCR beta VDJ and CDR3 relied on genomic DNA as its template. TCRdb reprocessed the reads via MiXCR and lists one record per CDR3 protein. The table lists some 240,000 distinct CDR3 sequences, about 37% of them singletons, with more than 0.95% in the top ten. This clonotype was detected many times. Its antigen is not known. Notes on the study in general: Between patients and controls, CD8+ Simpson's diversity did not vary significantly. Roughly 28 was the count of CD8+ CDR3 sequences that patients shared with controls.

Specimen: sorted CD4+, CD8+, or CD8+CD57+ T cells (not recorded which) from PBMCs. This clonotype was obtained from a human donor in good health, serving as a control. V usage is TRBV5-1 and J usage is TRBJ1-2, with D perhaps matching TRBD1 (6 bases). This chain's CDR3 is CASSLEQGNYGYTF. DNA for the CDR3: TGCGCCAGCAGCTTAGAACAGGGAAACTATGGCTACACCTTC.